The 20 T cell receptor beta chains below come from one sample, sequenced in a study of technical replicates of blood from a handful of donors. Profiling relied on immunoSEQ multiplex PCR, and the TCRdb table lists in-frame clones only, not all of them. In the table there are tens of thousands of clones, around nine tenths of which are singletons. Sequencing was done on a sample of T cells isolated from PBMCs. The receptors were gathered from a human donor in good health.

This clone was picked up one time. The rearrangement links TRBV5-3 to TRBJ1-1, with 12 bases identical to TRBD1. TRBV5-3 is an open reading frame, and its role is uncertain. The CDR3 spans 17 residues. The V gene end was trimmed by 2 bases and the J gene end by 3 bases; junction bases not matched to a gene: 8. CDR3 DNA sequence: TGTGCCAGAAGCTTAAAGGGACAGGGGGCTCGGGACACTGAAGCTTTCTTT. Protein product: CARSLKGQGARDTEAFF.

The chain joins TRBV5-6 to TRBJ2-3; 14 bases are shared with TRBD2. The CDR3 totals 16 residues. V gave up 4 bases and J gave up 3 bases; unmatched junction bases: 4. Germline-derived CDR1 and CDR2 are SGHDT and YYEEEE. CDR3 DNA: TGTGCCAGCAGCAGACTAGCGGGAGGGCCAACAGATACGCAGTATTTT. It specifies CASSRLAGGPTDTQYF.

This chain links TRBV6-6 with TRBJ1-1; TRBD1 aligns across 7 bases. CDR1 and CDR2 from the germline V gene are MNHNY and SVGAGI (reference sequence). V was clipped by 8 bases and J by 3 bases; unmatched bases: 15. CDR3 size: 16 residues. CDR3 residues: CASGTDRGGSYTEAFF. The DNA of the CDR3 is TGTGCCAGCGGGACAGATAGGGGAGGTTCCTACACTGAAGCTTTCTTT.

This chain joins TRBV28 and TRBJ2-7; D perhaps matches TRBD1 (6 bases). Trimming took off 6 bases at V and 1 base at J, with 10 bases between the two ends. The germline CDR1 and CDR2 sequences are MDHEN and SYDVKM. This CDR3 spans 13 amino acids. The CDR3 DNA sequence: TGTGCCAGCAGATCCGGACAGTCCTACGAGCAGTACTTC. It is translated as CASRSGQSYEQYF.

The V and J genes are TRBV25-1 and TRBJ1-5; 12 nucleotides line up with TRBD1. Germline V gives CDR1 MGHDK, CDR2 SYGVNS. The CDR3 covers 15 residues. V was clipped by 5 bases and J by 4 bases; unmatched bases: 3. The CDR3: CASSPGQGANQPQHF. Here the CDR3 DNA reads TGTGCCAGCAGTCCGGGACAGGGGGCGAATCAGCCCCAGCATTTT. Full variable domain (rest looked up from reference TRBV25-1 and TRBJ1-5): EADIYQTPRYLVIGTGKKITLECSQTMGHDKMYWYQQDPGMELHLIHYSYGVNSTEKGDLSSESTVSRIRTEHFPLTLESARPSHTSQYLCASSPGQGANQPQHFGDGTRLSIL.

There are a few counts of this clone. This chain links TRBV5-1 with TRBJ2-7; TRBD2 matches at 12 bases. Germline CDR1 reads SGHRS; CDR2 reads YFSETQ. Germline trimming cut 1 base from V and 0 bases from J; bases unmatched to any gene: 8. The CDR3 spans 18 residues. The CDR3 loop is CASSLPELAGGFSYEQYF. The CDR3 DNA follows: TGCGCCAGCAGCTTGCCCGAACTAGCGGGGGGATTCTCCTACGAGCAGTACTTC.

V usage is TRBV28 and J usage is TRBJ1-2; D remains unclear. Deletions cut 5 bases from V and 4 bases from J, with 11 bases between. The CDR3 is made up of 13 amino acids. Germline V gives CDR1 MDHEN, CDR2 SYDVKM. The CDR3 protein is CASSPPRGYGYTF. The CDR3 nucleotides are TGTGCCAGCAGTCCCCCTCGGGGCTATGGCTACACCTTC.

This clone was observed a single time. This chain connects TRBV5-3 to TRBJ1-2, with D possibly TRBD1 on 5 matching bases. TRBV5-3 is recorded as an ORF, its role being uncertain. The CDR3 runs 13 residues. The V and J ends lost 5 bases and 4 bases respectively, with 12 bases between them. CDR3 residues: CARRFRDFYGYTF. The CDR3 DNA reads TGTGCCAGAAGGTTCCGGGACTTCTATGGCTACACCTTC.

The V call is TRBV11-2, the J call TRBJ2-1; 7 nucleotides line up with TRBD2. J gave up 6 bases and V 1 base, and 9 bases lay outside the gene matches. Germline V lookup: CDR1 SGHAT, CDR2 FQNNGV. CDR3 size: 16 residues. CDR3 nucleotide sequence: TGTGCCAGCAGCTTAGGTTCGCTAGCGGCCAGCAATGAGCAGTTCTTC. It yields the protein CASSLGSLAASNEQFF. The whole variable domain, filled in from reference TRBV11-2 and TRBJ2-1, reads EAGVAQSPRYKIIEKRQSVAFWCNPISGHATLYWYQQILGQGPKLLIQFQNNGVVDDSQLPKDRFSAERLKGVDSTLKIQPAKLEDSAVYLCASSLGSLAASNEQFFGPGTRLTVL.

This chain connects TRBV5-5 to TRBJ1-2, with 10 nucleotides matching TRBD1. The CDR3 loop spans 17 amino acids. The trim removed 4 bases at V and 4 bases at J, leaving 13 bases unmatched. CDR1 and CDR2 (germline): SGHKS, YYEKEE (reference sequence). CDR3 residues: CASSTDRGRFVAYGYTF. The CDR3, as DNA: TGTGCCAGCAGCACAGACAGGGGGCGATTTGTAGCCTATGGCTACACCTTC. The variable domain in full, with the rest retrieved from reference TRBV5-5 and TRBJ1-2, is DAGVTQSPTHLIKTRGQQVTLRCSPISGHKSVSWYQQVLGQGPQFIFQYYEKEERGRGNFPDRFSARQFPNYSSELNVNALLLGDSALYLCASSTDRGRFVAYGYTFGSGTRLTVV.

V is TRBV11-2 and J is TRBJ2-3; 9 bases are a match to TRBD2. V lost 0 bases, J lost 3 bases, and 7 bases stayed unmatched. The CDR3 totals 17 residues. From germline, CDR1 is SGHAT and CDR2 FQNNGV. The CDR3 DNA follows: TGTGCCAGCAGCTTAGATGATCTAGCGGGGAGGACAGATACGCAGTATTTT. This gives the protein CASSLDDLAGRTDTQYF.

V gene TRBV18 combines with J gene TRBJ1-1, with 9 positions matching TRBD1. This CDR3 spans 16 amino acids. The trim removed 5 bases at V and 5 bases at J, leaving 12 bases unmatched. Germline V gene sequence: CDR1 KGHSH, CDR2 LQKENI. The CDR3 is CASSDREGQGLTEAFF. DNA for the CDR3: TGTGCCAGCTCAGACCGGGAGGGACAGGGCTTGACTGAAGCTTTCTTT.

The chain uses TRBV4-1 and TRBJ2-7; 8 nucleotides align to TRBD2. CDR1 is MGHRA and CDR2 is YSYEKL in the germline V gene. J was trimmed by 2 bases and V by 5 bases; bases with no gene match: 8. The CDR3 contains 15 residues. The CDR3 DNA reads TGCGCCAGCAGCACTGGACTAGCCCCTGCCTACGAGCAGTACTTC. It encodes CASSTGLAPAYEQYF.

V usage is TRBV6-1 and J usage is TRBJ2-3; D unclear. Trimming shortened V by 8 bases and J by 1 base, and 16 bases separated the two germline ends. CDR1 and CDR2 (germline): MNHNS, SASEGT. This CDR3 has 15 amino acids. The CDR3: CASLRGDSGTDTQYF. Here the CDR3 DNA reads TGTGCCAGCCTTCGAGGAGACTCAGGCACAGATACGCAGTATTTT.

The chain employs TRBV25-1 and TRBJ2-2; TRBD1 agrees at 10 bases. V shed 1 base and J 6 bases; nucleotides not matched to a gene: 5. The CDR3 covers 16 residues. Germline V gene sequence: CDR1 MGHDK, CDR2 SYGVNS. The CDR3 region has the DNA TGTGCCAGCAGTGAATTGGGACAGGGGCAGTCCGGGGAGCTGTTTTTT. Protein: CASSELGQGQSGELFF.

This chain connects TRBV7-6 to TRBJ2-5; the D gene is possibly TRBD2 (7 bases). V was pared by 4 bases and J by 5 bases, with 20 bases between. Per the germline V gene, CDR1 is SGHVS and CDR2 is FNYEAQ. The CDR3 covers 16 residues. This chain's CDR3 is CASSSYVGGAPETQYF. CDR3 in DNA: TGTGCCAGCAGCTCCTACGTAGGGGGGGCGCCGGAGACCCAGTACTTC.

The rearrangement joins TRBV11-3 to TRBJ1-1; D possibly corresponds to TRBD1 (6 bases). Germline V gene sequence: CDR1 SGHNT, CDR2 YENEEA. The CDR3 spans 12 residues. Trimming took off 4 bases at V and 8 bases at J, with 11 bases between the two ends. The CDR3 DNA follows: TGTGCCAGCAGCTCCACGACAGGAGAAGCTTTCTTT. Translation: CASSSTTGEAFF. The full variable domain, completed using reference TRBV11-3 and TRBJ1-1, is EAGVVQSPRYKIIEKKQPVAFWCNPISGHNTLYWYLQNLGQGPELLIRYENEEAVDDSQLPKDRFSAERLKGVDSTLKIQPAELGDSAVYLCASSSTTGEAFFGQGTRLTVV.

The chain employs TRBV19 and TRBJ2-3; 14 bases match TRBD2. V was pared by 6 bases and J by 1 base, with 9 bases of the junction left unmatched. Germline lookup yields CDR1 LNHDA and CDR2 SQIVND (reference sequence). The CDR3 covers 18 residues. CDR3 DNA sequence: TGTGCCAGTAGACGGACTAGCGGGGGGACTTATGGCACAGATACGCAGTATTTT. Its translation: CASRRTSGGTYGTDTQYF.

This clone was observed a few times. J is TRBJ1-1 and V is TRBV27, with D maybe TRBD1 (6 bases). In germline, CDR1 is MNHEY, CDR2 SMNVEV (reference sequence). V was shortened by 5 bases and J by 6 bases, with 16 bases between the two germline ends. This CDR3 contains 14 residues. CDR3 sequence (DNA): TGTGCCAGCAGTCAAGGCGACAGGCTCTCTGAAGCTTTCTTT. It specifies CASSQGDRLSEAFF.

The genes are TRBV6-1 and TRBJ2-1, with TRBD2 matching over 15 bases. The V and J ends lost 7 bases and 7 bases, in that order; junction bases with no gene match: 5. Germline CDR1 reads MNHNS; CDR2 reads SASEGT. The CDR3 runs to 15 residues. This CDR3 reads CASTWTSGGGNEQFF. As DNA, the CDR3 is TGTGCCAGCACCTGGACTAGCGGGGGGGGGAATGAGCAGTTCTTC.